This is a list of T cell receptor beta chains from one sample in a study of Ad26.COV2.S vaccination and SARS-CoV-2 variants. Some clones are missing from TCRdb's copy, which holds only in-frame ones; the method was immunoSEQ multiplex PCR. There are roughly 140,000 clones in the sample; about nine tenths occur only once, and around 5% lies in the top ten. The material was peripheral blood, obtained after recovery from COVID-19. These receptors were collected from a human donor who had recovered from COVID-19. Both conserved end residues are part of each CDR3. Each record gives: clone size, J gene, D gene, V gene, CDR3 DNA, CDR3 protein. The D gene is left open where the match is weak. Not every row has a clone size; where given, it reads once, few, many or a size class.

>-|TRBJ1-1|-|TRBV6-5
TGTGCCAGCAGTTACCAGGGGAGCACTGAAGCTTTCTTT
CASSYQGSTEAFF
>-|TRBJ2-2|TRBD1|TRBV4-3
TGCGCCAGCAGCCAGGCTGGGACAGGCGCGAACACCGGGGAGCTGTTTTTT
CASSQAGTGANTGELFF
>once|TRBJ1-4|-|TRBV5-4
TGTGCCAGCAGTATCCAGGGCGACCATGAAAAACTGTTTTTT
CASSIQGDHEKLFF
>-|TRBJ2-7|-|TRBV7-2
TGTGCCAGCAGCTTAGCCTCGACTTACGAGCAGTACTTC
CASSLASTYEQYF
>-|TRBJ1-2|-|TRBV6-1
TGTGCCAGCAGTGAAGCTTTAGGGACACAAAAGAGCGGCTACACCTTC
CASSEALGTQKSGYTF
>-|TRBJ1-1|-|TRBV5-5
TGTGCCAGCAGCTTATATGAGTTTCTTGAAGCTTTCTTT
CASSLYEFLEAFF
>-|TRBJ1-4|-|TRBV20-1
TGCAGTGCTAGTGGGAGGGTCGAATATGTTGAAAAACTGTTTTTT
CSASGRVEYVEKLFF
>-|TRBJ2-5|-|TRBV11-3
TGTGCCAGCAGAACAGGGAGGGGGACCCAGTACTTC
CASRTGRGTQYF
>-|TRBJ2-2|TRBD2|TRBV30
TGTGCCTGGATTAGGCTAGCGGGGATCGGCGGGGAGCTGTTTTTT
CAWIRLAGIGGELFF
>-|TRBJ2-7|-|TRBV6-1
TGTGCCAGCAGTGAAGCCCAATCGCAGGTGCTGCCCTACGAGCAGTACTTC
CASSEAQSQVLPYEQYF
>-|TRBJ2-4|TRBD2|TRBV7-9
TGTGCCAGCAGCTCCCCCCCGGGAGGGTTTGCCAAAAACATTCAGTACTTC
CASSSPPGGFAKNIQYF
>-|TRBJ2-4|-|TRBV19
TGTGCCAGTACCCCGAGCCTAGCCAAAAACATTCAGTACTTC
CASTPSLAKNIQYF
>-|TRBJ2-2|-|TRBV7-9
TGTGCCTATCTGACACAGAACACCGGGGAGCTGTTTTTT
CAYLTQNTGELFF
>-|TRBJ2-3|TRBD2|TRBV27
TGTGCCAGCAGTTCCCCGGGGGGAGCGAATACGCAGTATTTT
CASSSPGGANTQYF
>-|TRBJ2-1|TRBD2|TRBV27
TGTGCCAGCAGTTTATATGGCGGGGGGAACAATGAGCAGTTCTTC
CASSLYGGGNNEQFF
>-|TRBJ2-1|-|TRBV5-6
TGTGCCAGCAGCTTAGGGGGGCGAGAGCAGTTCTTC
CASSLGGREQFF
>-|TRBJ1-2|TRBD1|TRBV12-3/TRBV12-4
TGTGCCAGCAGTTGGACAGGGCAGGGCTACACCTTC
CASSWTGQGYTF
>-|TRBJ2-1|TRBD2|TRBV6-2/TRBV6-3
TGTGCCAGCAGTCAGTCGTTACTAGCGGGAATCTCCTACAATGAGCAGTTCTTC
CASSQSLLAGISYNEQFF
>-|TRBJ2-1|-|TRBV2
TGTGCCAGCAGCCACGGACAAGACTACAATGAGCAGTTCTTC
CASSHGQDYNEQFF
>-|TRBJ1-5|-|TRBV19
TGTGCCAGTAGTTGGCAGGGAGAGGGACAGCCCCAGCATTTT
CASSWQGEGQPQHF
>once|TRBJ2-5|TRBD2|TRBV7-8
TGTGCCAGCAGCCCCCCTTCTAGCGGGGGTATCCAAGAGACCCAGTACTTC
CASSPPSSGGIQETQYF
>-|TRBJ2-5|TRBD2|TRBV27
TGTGCCAGCAGTTCCCAGGGTAGCGGGGGACAAGAGACCCAGTACTTC
CASSSQGSGGQETQYF
>-|TRBJ1-2|-|TRBV21-1
TGTGCCAGCACACTAAGGGGTGGGGATGGCTACACCTTC
CASTLRGGDGYTF
>-|TRBJ2-1|TRBD1|TRBV29-1
TGCAGCGCCCGCCGGGACAGGAGCTACAATGAGCAGTTCTTC
CSARRDRSYNEQFF
>-|TRBJ2-1|TRBD1|TRBV5-6
TGTGCCAGCAGCTGGGACAGGGGTTCTAATGAGCAGTTCTTC
CASSWDRGSNEQFF
>-|TRBJ1-2|-|TRBV28
TGTGCCAGCAGTTTATACGGGACGGCCTCTAGGGAGGGCTACACCTTC
CASSLYGTASREGYTF
>many|TRBJ1-2|TRBD1|TRBV7-9
TGTGCCAGCAGCGGGGGACAGGGAACCTATGGCTACACCTTC
CASSGGQGTYGYTF
>-|TRBJ2-3|-|TRBV5-1
TGCGCCAGCAGCTTGATCGGTACAGATACGCAGTATTTT
CASSLIGTDTQYF
>-|TRBJ2-5|TRBD1|TRBV27
TGTGCCAGCAGCAAGGGACAGGGTGGAGAGACCCAGTACTTC
CASSKGQGGETQYF
>once|TRBJ2-2|-|TRBV5-1
TGCGCCAGCAGCCCCTCTCATTTTGGGAACACCGGGGAGCTGTTTTTT
CASSPSHFGNTGELFF
>-|TRBJ1-5|TRBD1|TRBV6-7
TGTGCCAGCAGTTGCCCCGGGACAGACAAACCCTATCAGCCCCAGCATTTT
CASSCPGTDKPYQPQHF
>-|TRBJ2-5|-|TRBV6-4
TGTGCCAGCACGGAGGACAGCCCATTTCAAGAGACCCAGTACTTC
CASTEDSPFQETQYF
>-|TRBJ1-4|-|TRBV2
TGTGCCAGCAGACAGGGTGGAAATGAAAAACTGTTTTTT
CASRQGGNEKLFF
>-|TRBJ1-5|TRBD1|TRBV3-1/TRBV3-2
TGTGCCAGCAGCCTCGGGACAGGGGAAAATCAGCCCCAGCATTTT
CASSLGTGENQPQHF
>-|TRBJ1-4|TRBD1|TRBV7-2
TGTGCCAGCAGCTTACTTAAAGGACAGGGGCTCGGAAAACTGTTTTTT
CASSLLKGQGLGKLFF
>-|TRBJ2-7|-|TRBV28
TGTGCCAGCAGCTCCGGGGGACCTCATTGGCGCGAGCAGTACTTC
CASSSGGPHWREQYF
>-|TRBJ2-1|-|TRBV15
TGTGCCACCACCTCGGAGTTCTTC
CATTSEFF
>-|TRBJ2-5|-|TRBV3-1/TRBV3-2
TGTGCCAGCAGCCACCTCGGGGCGAAAGAGACCCAGTACTTC
CASSHLGAKETQYF
>-|TRBJ1-1|-|TRBV5-1
TGCGCCAGCAGCTCCGGGACGGCGAACACTGAAGCTTTCTTT
CASSSGTANTEAFF
>-|TRBJ2-3|-|TRBV6-2/TRBV6-3
TGTGCCAGCAGTCCGCGGTCTACGCAGTATTTT
CASSPRSTQYF
>-|TRBJ1-4|-|TRBV4-3
TGCGCCAGCAGCCAAGTATTCTCGGGGGGCTGGAATGAAAAACTGTTTTTT
CASSQVFSGGWNEKLFF
>-|TRBJ2-1|TRBD2|TRBV9
TGTGCCAGCAGCGTAGTAGACGGGGGGGCCTACAATGAGCAGTTCTTC
CASSVVDGGAYNEQFF
>-|TRBJ1-4|TRBD1|TRBV25-1
TGTGCCAGCAGGGGGGACAGGTTAAACGAAAAACTGTTTTTT
CASRGDRLNEKLFF
>-|TRBJ2-7|-|TRBV5-1
TGCGCCAGCAGCCTCGGGCCCGGTACCTACGAGCAGTACTTC
CASSLGPGTYEQYF
>-|TRBJ1-3|-|TRBV20-1
TGCAGTGCCTTCGAGGGAAACACCATATATTTT
CSAFEGNTIYF
>-|TRBJ1-2|TRBD1|TRBV4-1
TGCGCCAGCAGCCAACCGACAGGGAGGGACTATGGCTACACCTTC
CASSQPTGRDYGYTF
>-|TRBJ1-2|-|TRBV15
TGTGCCACCAGCAGAGGATTGAACAGGATCCCCTATGGCTACACCTTC
CATSRGLNRIPYGYTF
>-|TRBJ2-3|TRBD1|TRBV7-9
TGTGCCAGCAGTCGGACAGGCAGCACAGATACGCAGTATTTT
CASSRTGSTDTQYF
>-|TRBJ1-1|-|TRBV30
TGTGCCTGGAGTGTACTGGCGACTGAAGCTTTCTTT
CAWSVLATEAFF
>once|TRBJ2-7|TRBD2|TRBV6-2/TRBV6-3
TGTGCCAGCAGTTACTCCTCTCTTGGCCTAGCGGGGAGCTCCTACGAGCAGTACTTC
CASSYSSLGLAGSSYEQYF
>-|TRBJ1-2|TRBD1|TRBV28
TGTGCCAGCACTCCGGGACAGGGGGCGCATGGCTACACCTTC
CASTPGQGAHGYTF
>-|TRBJ2-3|-|TRBV12-3/TRBV12-4
TGTGCCAGCACCTTTCCTCCCTCCCCCGCGTATTTT
CASTFPPSPAYF
>few|TRBJ2-3|TRBD2|TRBV5-5
TGTGCCAGCAGCAAACTAGCGGGGGGGGCAGATACGCAGTATTTT
CASSKLAGGADTQYF
>-|TRBJ1-5|-|TRBV28
TGTGCCAGCAGTAGCCGACAGGTCCCTCAGCCCCAGCATTTT
CASSSRQVPQPQHF